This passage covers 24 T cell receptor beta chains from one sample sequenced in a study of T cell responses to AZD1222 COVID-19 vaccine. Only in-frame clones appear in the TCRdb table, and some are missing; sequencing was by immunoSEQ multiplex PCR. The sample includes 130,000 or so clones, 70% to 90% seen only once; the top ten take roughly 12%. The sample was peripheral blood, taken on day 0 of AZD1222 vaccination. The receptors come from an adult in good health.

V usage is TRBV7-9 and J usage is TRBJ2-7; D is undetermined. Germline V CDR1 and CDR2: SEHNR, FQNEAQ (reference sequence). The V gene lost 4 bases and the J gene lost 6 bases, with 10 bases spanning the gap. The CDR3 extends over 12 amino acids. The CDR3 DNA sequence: TGTGCCAGCAGCTCGACGATACCCGAGCAGTACTTC. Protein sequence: CASSSTIPEQYF.

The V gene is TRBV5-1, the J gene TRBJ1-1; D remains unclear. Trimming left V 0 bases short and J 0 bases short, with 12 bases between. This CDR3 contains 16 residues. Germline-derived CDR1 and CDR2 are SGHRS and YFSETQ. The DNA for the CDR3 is TGCGCCAGCAGCTTGGACCCCGCCGGAGTGAACACTGAAGCTTTCTTT. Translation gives CASSLDPAGVNTEAFF.

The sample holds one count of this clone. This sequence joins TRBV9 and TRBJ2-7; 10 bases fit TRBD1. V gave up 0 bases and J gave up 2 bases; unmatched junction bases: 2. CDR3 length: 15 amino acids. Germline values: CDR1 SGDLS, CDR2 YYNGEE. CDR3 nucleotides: TGTGCCAGCAGCGTAGGGACAGGGGGACCCTACGAGCAGTACTTC. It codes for CASSVGTGGPYEQYF.

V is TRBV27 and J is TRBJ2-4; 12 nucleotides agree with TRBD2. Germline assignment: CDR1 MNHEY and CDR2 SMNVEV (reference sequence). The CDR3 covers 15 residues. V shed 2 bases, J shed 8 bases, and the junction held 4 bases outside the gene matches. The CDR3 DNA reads TGTGCCAGCAGTTTACTAGCGGGAGGGACGGACATTCAGTACTTC. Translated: CASSLLAGGTDIQYF.

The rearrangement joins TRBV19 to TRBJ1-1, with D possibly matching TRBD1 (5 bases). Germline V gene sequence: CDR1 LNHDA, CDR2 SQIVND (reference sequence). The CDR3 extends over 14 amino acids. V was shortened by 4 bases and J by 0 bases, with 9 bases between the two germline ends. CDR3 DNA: TGTGCCAGTAGTAAGGGACGGTTGAACACTGAAGCTTTCTTT. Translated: CASSKGRLNTEAFF.

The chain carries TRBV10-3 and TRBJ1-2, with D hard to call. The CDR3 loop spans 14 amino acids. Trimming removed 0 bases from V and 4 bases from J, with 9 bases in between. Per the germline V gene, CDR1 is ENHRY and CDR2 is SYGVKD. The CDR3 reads CAISESGEIYGYTF. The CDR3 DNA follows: TGTGCCATCAGTGAGTCTGGGGAAATCTATGGCTACACCTTC.

The CDR3 DNA follows: TGTGCCAGCAGCCTCACAGGGAACCCAGCGGGGAACTACGAGCAGTACTTC. It translates to CASSLTGNPAGNYEQYF. The J gene is TRBJ2-7, the V gene TRBV14, with D possibly being TRBD2 (7 bases). CDR3 size: 17 residues. Trimming pared 4 bases from V and 3 bases from J, leaving 22 bases between. Germline CDR1 reads SGHDN; CDR2 reads FVKESK. Combining the CDR3 with reference TRBV14 and TRBJ2-7 gives the whole variable domain EAGVTQFPSHSVIEKGQTVTLRCDPISGHDNLYWYRRVMGKEIKFLLHFVKESKQDESGMPNNRFLAERTGGTYSTLKVQPAELEDSGVYFCASSLTGNPAGNYEQYFGPGTRLTVT.

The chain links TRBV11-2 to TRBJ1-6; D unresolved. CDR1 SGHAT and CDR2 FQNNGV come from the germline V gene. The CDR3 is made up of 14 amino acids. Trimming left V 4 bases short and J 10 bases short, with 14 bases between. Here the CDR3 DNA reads TGTGCCAGCAGCTCCTGGACCCCGGGATCACCCCTCCACTTT. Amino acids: CASSSWTPGSPLHF.

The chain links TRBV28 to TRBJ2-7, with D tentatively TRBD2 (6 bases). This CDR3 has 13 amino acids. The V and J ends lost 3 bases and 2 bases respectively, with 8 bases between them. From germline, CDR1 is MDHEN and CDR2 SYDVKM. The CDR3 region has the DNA TGTGCCAGCAGTTTGTCGGGGGCCTACGAGCAGTACTTC. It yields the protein CASSLSGAYEQYF.

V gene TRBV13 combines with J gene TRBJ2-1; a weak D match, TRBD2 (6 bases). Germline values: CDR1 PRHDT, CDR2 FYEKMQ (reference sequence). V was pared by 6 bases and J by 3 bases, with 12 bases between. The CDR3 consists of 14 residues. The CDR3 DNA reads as TGTGCCAGCAGGAGGCCGGGACTCTACAATGAGCAGTTCTTC. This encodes CASRRPGLYNEQFF. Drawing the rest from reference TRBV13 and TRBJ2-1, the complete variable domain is AAGVIQSPRHLIKEKRETATLKCYPIPRHDTVYWYQQGPGQDPQFLISFYEKMQSDKGSIPDRFSAQQFSDYHSELNMSSLELGDSALYFCASRRPGLYNEQFFGPGTRLTVL.

The CDR3 DNA sequence: TGTGCCAGCAGCTTAGAGGGGGCGCAAGGAAACACCATATATTTT. Its translation: CASSLEGAQGNTIYF. This chain joins TRBV11-2 and TRBJ1-3; D is possibly TRBD1 (6 bases). Germline CDR1 reads SGHAT; CDR2 reads FQNNGV. With 0 bases removed from V and 4 bases from J, the gap between germline ends came to 10 bases. The CDR3 is 15 amino acids.

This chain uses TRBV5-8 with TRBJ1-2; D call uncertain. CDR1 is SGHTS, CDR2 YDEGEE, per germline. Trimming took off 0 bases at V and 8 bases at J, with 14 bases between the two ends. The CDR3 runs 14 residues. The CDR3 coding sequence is TGTGCCAGCAGCTTGGGCCACGGAGCCTCGGGCTACACCTTC. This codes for CASSLGHGASGYTF.

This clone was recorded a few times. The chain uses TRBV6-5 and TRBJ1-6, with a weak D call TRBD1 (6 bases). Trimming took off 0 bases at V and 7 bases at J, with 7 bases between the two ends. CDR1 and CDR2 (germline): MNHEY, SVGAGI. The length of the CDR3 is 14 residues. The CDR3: CASSYSTGNSPLHF. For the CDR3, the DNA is TGTGCCAGCAGTTACTCTACAGGGAATTCACCCCTCCACTTT.

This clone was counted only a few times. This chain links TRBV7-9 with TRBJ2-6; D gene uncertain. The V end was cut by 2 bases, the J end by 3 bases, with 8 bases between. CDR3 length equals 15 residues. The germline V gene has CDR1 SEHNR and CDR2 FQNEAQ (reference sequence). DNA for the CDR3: TGTGCCAGCAGCTTAAAGTGGGGTGGGGCCAACGTCCTGACTTTC. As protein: CASSLKWGGANVLTF.

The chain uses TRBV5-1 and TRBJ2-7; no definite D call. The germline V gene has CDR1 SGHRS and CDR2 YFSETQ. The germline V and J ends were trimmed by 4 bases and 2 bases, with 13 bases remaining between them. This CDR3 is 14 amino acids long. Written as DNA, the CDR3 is TGCGCCAGCAGCACCGTAAGTACCACCTACGAGCAGTACTTC. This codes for CASSTVSTTYEQYF. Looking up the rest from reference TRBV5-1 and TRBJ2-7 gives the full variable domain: KAGVTQTPRYLIKTRGQQVTLSCSPISGHRSVSWYQQTPGQGLQFLFEYFSETQRNKGNFPGRFSGRQFSNSRSEMNVSTLELGDSALYLCASSTVSTTYEQYFGPGTRLTVT.

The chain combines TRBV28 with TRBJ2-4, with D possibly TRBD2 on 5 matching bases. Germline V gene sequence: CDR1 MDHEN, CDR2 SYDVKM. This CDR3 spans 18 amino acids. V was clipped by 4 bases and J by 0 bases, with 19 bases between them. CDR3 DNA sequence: TGTGCCAGCAGTTCCCCGGGAACTTCGATGGGAGCCAAAAACATTCAGTACTTC. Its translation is CASSSPGTSMGAKNIQYF.

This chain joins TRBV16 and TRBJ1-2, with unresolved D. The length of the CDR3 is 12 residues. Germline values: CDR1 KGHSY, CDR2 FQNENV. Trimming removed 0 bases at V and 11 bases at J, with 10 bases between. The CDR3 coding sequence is TGTGCCAGCAGCCAATCGGGAGTGCGGTACACCTTC. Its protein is CASSQSGVRYTF.

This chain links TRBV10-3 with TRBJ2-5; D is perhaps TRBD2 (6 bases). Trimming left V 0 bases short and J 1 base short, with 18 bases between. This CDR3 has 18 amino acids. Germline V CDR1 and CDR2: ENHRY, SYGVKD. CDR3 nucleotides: TGTGCCATCAGTGAGTCTCCTATAATAGCGGCGGTCCAAGAGACCCAGTACTTC. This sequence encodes CAISESPIIAAVQETQYF.

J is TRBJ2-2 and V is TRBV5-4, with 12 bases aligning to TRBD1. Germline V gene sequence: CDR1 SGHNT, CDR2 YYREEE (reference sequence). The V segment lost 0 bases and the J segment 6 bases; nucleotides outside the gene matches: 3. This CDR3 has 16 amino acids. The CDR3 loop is CASSLGGTGGPGELFF. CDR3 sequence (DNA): TGTGCCAGCAGCTTGGGCGGGACAGGGGGCCCCGGGGAGCTGTTTTTT.

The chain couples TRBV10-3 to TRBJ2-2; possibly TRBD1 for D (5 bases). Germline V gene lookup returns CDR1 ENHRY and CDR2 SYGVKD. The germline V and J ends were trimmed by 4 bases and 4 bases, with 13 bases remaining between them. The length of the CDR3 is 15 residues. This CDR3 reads CAISVSRQSTGELFF. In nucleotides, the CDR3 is TGTGCCATCAGTGTTTCGAGACAGTCCACCGGGGAGCTGTTTTTT.

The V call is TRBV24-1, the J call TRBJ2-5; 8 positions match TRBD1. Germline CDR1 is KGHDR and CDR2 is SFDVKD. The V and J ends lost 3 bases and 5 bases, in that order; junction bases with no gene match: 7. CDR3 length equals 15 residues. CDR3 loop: CATSDPGQGHETQYF. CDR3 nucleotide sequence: TGTGCCACCAGTGATCCTGGACAGGGTCACGAGACCCAGTACTTC.

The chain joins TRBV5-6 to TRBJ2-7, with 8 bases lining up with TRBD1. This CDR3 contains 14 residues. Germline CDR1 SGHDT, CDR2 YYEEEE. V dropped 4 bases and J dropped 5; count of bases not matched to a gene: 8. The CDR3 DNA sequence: TGTGCCAGCAGCGATATGACAGGGGTGCACGAGCAGTACTTC. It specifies CASSDMTGVHEQYF.

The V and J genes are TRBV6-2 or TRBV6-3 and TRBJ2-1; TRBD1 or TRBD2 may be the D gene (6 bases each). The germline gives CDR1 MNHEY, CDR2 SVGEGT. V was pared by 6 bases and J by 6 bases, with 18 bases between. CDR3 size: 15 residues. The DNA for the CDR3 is TGTGCCAGCAGCCCCATGGGGGCGGGGAGCAATGAGCAGTTCTTC. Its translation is CASSPMGAGSNEQFF.

The CDR3 DNA reads TGTGCCAGCTCTATAAGGCAGATCTATCAGCCCCAGCATTTT. Amino acids: CASSIRQIYQPQHF. The J gene is TRBJ1-5, the V gene TRBV28; D unresolved. This CDR3 region has 14 residues. Per the germline V gene, CDR1 is MDHEN and CDR2 is SYDVKM. Trimming shortened V by 8 bases and J by 5 bases, and 16 bases separated the two germline ends.